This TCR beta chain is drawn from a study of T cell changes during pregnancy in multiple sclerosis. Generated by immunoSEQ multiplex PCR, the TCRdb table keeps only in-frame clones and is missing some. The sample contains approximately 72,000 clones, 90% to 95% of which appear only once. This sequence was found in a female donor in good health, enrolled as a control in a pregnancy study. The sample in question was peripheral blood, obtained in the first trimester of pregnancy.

DNA of the CDR3: TGCGCCAGCAGCTTGGCCGAGTCCTACGAGCAGTACTTC. Translated, it gives CASSLAESYEQYF. The rearrangement uses TRBV5-1 and TRBJ2-7; D not resolved. Germline CDR1 reads SGHRS; CDR2 reads YFSETQ. V was shortened by 0 bases and J by 1 base, with 5 bases between the two germline ends. The CDR3 runs 13 residues.